Here is one T cell receptor (beta chain) with its context. The CDR3 contains 15 residues. With 5 bases removed from V and 8 bases from J, the gap between germline ends came to 21 bases. Germline V gives CDR1 SGHAT, CDR2 FQNNGV. These data originate in a study of blood T cell repertoires in COVID-19. Turning to the study itself: From the United States, Italy and Spain came samples of acute and convalescent COVID-19.

As handled by the study authors: Reference gene primer amplification gave estimated nucleated cell counts. Profiling relied on immunoSEQ multiplex PCR, and the TCRdb table lists in-frame clones only, not all of them. That table supplies the V and J calls and clone size; D and trimming were determined from the DNA. The data hold hundreds of thousands of clones, with around 84% observed a single time. The receptor was isolated from a man in his fifties with acute or convalescent COVID-19. Sequencing was carried out using peripheral blood. The chain carries TRBV11-2 and TRBJ1-1; weak D call: TRBD1 (5 bases). The CDR3 spells CASSDPGHPTEEAFF. The CDR3 nucleotides read TGTGCCAGCAGCGATCCCGGACACCCCACCGAAGAAGCTTTCTTT.